This is a list of T cell receptor beta chains from one sample in a study of T cells in Graves' hyperthyroidism and ophthalmopathy. TCRdb reanalysed the multiplex PCR reads using MiXCR and keeps one entry per CDR3 protein. There are approximately 360,000 distinct CDR3 sequences in the sample; roughly 25% occur only once, and more than 60% lies in the top ten. The specimen was blood. The receptor set was obtained from a man in his fifties with Graves' hyperthyroidism. The CDR3 runs from the conserved cysteine through the conserved F or W. A D gene is named only where the DNA matches it firmly. Only part of the rows carry a size: once, few, many, or a class if the clone is expanded.

CDR3 protein: CASRVNRGDNQPQHF; CDR3 DNA: TGTGCCAGCAGGGTTAACAGGGGGGACAATCAGCCCCAGCATTTT; D gene: TRBD1; clone size: -; V gene: TRBV2; J gene: TRBJ1-5
CDR3 protein: CASSYSIRQGHWHEQFF; CDR3 DNA: TGTGCCAGCAGTTACTCGATCAGGCAGGGACACTGGCATGAGCAGTTCTTC; D gene: -; clone size: many; V gene: TRBV6-5; J gene: TRBJ2-1
CDR3 protein: CASSEDTTSMFF; CDR3 DNA: TGTGCCAGCAGCGAAGACACGACTAGTATGTTCTTC; D gene: -; clone size: -; V gene: TRBV9; J gene: TRBJ2-1
CDR3 protein: CATSDLRQRTGELFF; CDR3 DNA: TGTGCCACCAGTGATTTGCGTCAGCGGACCGGGGAGCTGTTTTTT; D gene: -; clone size: -; V gene: TRBV24-1; J gene: TRBJ2-2
CDR3 protein: CASSQASYNEQFF; CDR3 DNA: TGTGCCAGCAGCCAAGCCTCCTACAATGAGCAGTTCTTC; D gene: -; clone size: -; V gene: TRBV3-1; J gene: TRBJ2-1
CDR3 protein: CASSVVAGGPTDTQYF; CDR3 DNA: TGTGCCAGCAGCGTAGTGGCGGGAGGCCCCACAGATACGCAGTATTTT; D gene: TRBD2; clone size: few; V gene: TRBV9; J gene: TRBJ2-3
CDR3 protein: CASSLRRSGGYEQFF; CDR3 DNA: TGTGCCAGCAGCTTACGACGTTCTGGAGGCTATGAGCAGTTCTTC; D gene: -; clone size: -; V gene: TRBV11-1; J gene: TRBJ2-1
CDR3 protein: CASSLDPRSGSTDTQYF; CDR3 DNA: TGTGCCAGCAGCTTAGATCCCCGAAGCGGTAGCACAGATACGCAGTATTTT; D gene: -; clone size: -; V gene: TRBV11-2; J gene: TRBJ2-3
CDR3 protein: CASSLGPPAEDYNEQFF; CDR3 DNA: TGTGCCAGCAGTTTAGGTCCGCCAGCGGAGGACTACAATGAGCAGTTCTTC; D gene: -; clone size: many; V gene: TRBV28; J gene: TRBJ2-1
CDR3 protein: CASSLEGTDQPQHF; CDR3 DNA: TGCGCCAGCAGCTTGGAGGGGACGGATCAGCCCCAGCATTTT; D gene: -; clone size: few; V gene: TRBV5-1; J gene: TRBJ1-5